This T cell receptor beta chain was retrieved from a study of T cell responses to AZD1222 COVID-19 vaccine. Study findings and constraints: Targets within unmutated variant regions were reportedly found for nearly half of spike-specific TCRs. The repertoires were collected only after the peak T cell response. Only five or six people who got AZD1222 tested seropositive at baseline.

The CDR3 sequence is 14 residues long. CDR1 and CDR2 (germline): MDHEN, SYDVKM. The trim removed 7 bases at V and 3 bases at J, leaving 8 bases unmatched. Worth noting for this clone: Its target is unknown.

TCRdb keeps only in-frame clones here, not all; method: immunoSEQ multiplex PCR. The sample lists 95,000 to 100,000 clones, roughly 83% occurring once. The J gene is TRBJ1-1, the V gene TRBV28; 7 positions agree with TRBD1. This sample comprised peripheral blood, obtained 28 days after the second AZD1222 dose. This receptor was obtained from an adult who received the AZD1222 COVID-19 vaccine. The DNA of the CDR3 is TGTGCCAGCACGCAACCGGGACAGTACACTGAAGCTTTCTTT. The encoded protein is CASTQPGQYTEAFF.